In this sample, the clone carrying this TCR beta chain turned up a few times. The CDR3 loop spans 15 amino acids. Trimming pared 2 bases from V and 4 bases from J, leaving 12 bases between. The data originate from a study of response to subunit inactivated influenza vaccine. In TCRdb, the RT-PCR reads were re-called with MiXCR into one record per CDR3 protein. Here the sample spans a few hundred thousand distinct CDR3 sequences, approximately 14% being singletons. This clonotype was sampled from a middle-aged man who received an inactivated influenza vaccine. The rearrangement joins TRBV12-3 or TRBV12-4 to TRBJ2-1; D is tentatively TRBD1 or TRBD2 (5 bases each). Here the sequenced sample was PBMCs from blood, taken 11 to 12 days after vaccination. The CDR3 DNA reads TGTGCCAGCAGTTTATTTGGGACGAATTACAATGAGCAGTTCTTC. Its translation is CASSLFGTNYNEQFF.